Below, 23 T cell receptor beta chains from the same sample are listed, as sequenced in a study of T cell responses to AZD1222 COVID-19 vaccine. Generated by immunoSEQ multiplex PCR, the TCRdb table keeps only in-frame clones and is missing some. The table lists about 92,000 clones, about nine tenths of them singletons, with about 7.5% in the top ten. Sequenced here: peripheral blood, sampled on day 0 of AZD1222 vaccination. The receptors were sampled from an adult in good health.

This clone was seen a single time. The chain has TRBV6-5 and TRBJ1-5; weak D call: TRBD1 (6 bases). CDR1 MNHEY and CDR2 SVGAGI come from the germline V gene. Trimming took off 6 bases at V and 1 base at J, with 13 bases between the two ends. The CDR3 consists of 15 residues. The chain's CDR3 is CASSIGGRSNQPQHF. CDR3 nucleotide sequence: TGTGCCAGCAGCATAGGGGGTCGGAGCAATCAGCCCCAGCATTTT.

V gene TRBV27 combines with J gene TRBJ1-1, with D unresolved. Germline V gene data show CDR1 as MNHEY and CDR2 as SMNVEV (reference sequence). The CDR3 length is 16 residues. Deletions cut 7 bases from V and 2 bases from J, with 20 bases between. CDR3 protein: CASNQRPLSENTEAFF. The CDR3 DNA is TGTGCCAGCAATCAACGTCCCCTCAGTGAAAACACTGAAGCTTTCTTT.

This sequence joins TRBV10-2 and TRBJ1-6, with 8 bases that match TRBD1. Germline lookup yields CDR1 WSHSY and CDR2 SAAADI. V lost 7 bases and J lost 10; bases outside the gene matches: 9. There are 14 residues in the CDR3. CDR3 nucleotides: TGCGCCAGCAATCGACAGGGGCTCGGGTCACCCCTCCACTTT. Translated: CASNRQGLGSPLHF.

The V and J genes are TRBV19 and TRBJ1-2; D call uncertain. From germline, CDR1 is LNHDA and CDR2 SQIVND (reference sequence). Trimming pared 3 bases from V and 0 bases from J, leaving 8 bases between. The CDR3 runs 14 residues. The DNA of the CDR3 is TGTGCCAGTAGTATCCCAGCTACTAACTATGGCTACACCTTC. It encodes CASSIPATNYGYTF.

This chain connects TRBV6-6 to TRBJ2-3; D is perhaps TRBD1 (5 bases). Germline V lookup: CDR1 MNHNY, CDR2 SVGAGI (reference sequence). This CDR3 spans 15 amino acids. Trimming removed 6 bases from V and 5 bases from J, with 18 bases in between. This CDR3 reads CASRGPQVYGDTQYF. CDR3 coding DNA: TGTGCCAGCAGGGGGCCTCAGGTTTACGGAGATACGCAGTATTTT.

This chain connects TRBV7-2 to TRBJ1-2; the D is unclear. V gave up 1 base and J gave up 3 bases, with 6 bases separating them. The length of the CDR3 is 13 residues. Germline-derived CDR1 and CDR2 are SGHTA and FQGNSA. CDR3 amino acids: CASSLGGDYGYTF. For the CDR3, the DNA is TGTGCCAGCAGCTTAGGGGGTGACTATGGCTACACCTTC. Full variable domain (missing parts from reference TRBV7-2 and TRBJ1-2): GAGVSQSPSNKVTEKGKDVELRCDPISGHTALYWYRQSLGQGLEFLIYFQGNSAPDKSGLPSDRFSAERTGGSVSTLTIQRTQQEDSAVYLCASSLGGDYGYTFGSGTRLTVV.

The chain recombines TRBV7-2 with TRBJ1-1; D might be TRBD1 (6 bases). The V end lost 3 bases, the J end lost 1 base, and 9 bases lay between the germline ends. The CDR3 contains 14 residues. Germline CDR1 SGHTA, CDR2 FQGNSA. This chain's CDR3 is CASSLGHQNTEAFF. For the CDR3, the DNA is TGTGCCAGCAGCTTGGGACACCAGAACACTGAAGCTTTCTTT.

The J gene is TRBJ2-4, the V gene TRBV19; 9 bases agree with TRBD1. Unmatched junction bases numbered 5, after V lost 8 bases and J lost 3 bases. Germline CDR1 is LNHDA and CDR2 is SQIVND (reference sequence). This CDR3 contains 14 residues. The CDR3 region is CASGTTGGKNIQYF. Here the CDR3 DNA reads TGTGCCAGTGGAACGACAGGGGGCAAAAACATTCAGTACTTC.

The chain combines TRBV14 with TRBJ2-7; D is possibly TRBD2 (6 bases). The germline CDR1 and CDR2 sequences are SGHDN and FVKESK. This CDR3 spans 14 amino acids. V gave up 4 bases and J gave up 7 bases, with 17 bases separating them. This chain's CDR3 is CASSPPRRGGEQYF. The CDR3 bases are TGTGCCAGCAGCCCGCCAAGGAGGGGTGGGGAGCAGTACTTC.

This sequence joins TRBV13 and TRBJ1-2, with D perhaps matching TRBD1 (6 bases). The CDR3 is made up of 14 amino acids. The V end lost 5 bases, the J end lost 8 bases, and 18 bases lay between the germline ends. Looked up from germline, CDR1 is PRHDT and CDR2 is FYEKMQ (reference sequence). The CDR3 DNA sequence: TGTGCCAGCAGCACCGGACCAGGGGTCGGGGGCTACACCTTC. Its protein is CASSTGPGVGGYTF.

The chain couples TRBV6-4 to TRBJ2-3, with 10 positions matching TRBD2. In germline, CDR1 is MRHNA, CDR2 SNTAGT. This CDR3 is 15 amino acids long. The trim removed 5 bases at V and 0 bases at J, leaving 2 bases unmatched. This CDR3 reads CASSSGGASTDTQYF. CDR3 coding DNA: TGTGCCAGCAGTAGCGGGGGGGCCAGCACAGATACGCAGTATTTT.

The chain uses TRBV9 and TRBJ2-3; a weak D match, TRBD2 (5 bases). The CDR3 contains 16 residues. V gave up 4 bases and J gave up 0 bases, with 15 bases separating them. CDR1 is SGDLS, CDR2 YYNGEE, per germline. This chain's CDR3 is CASSSKRGGSTDTQYF. Written as DNA, the CDR3 is TGTGCCAGCAGCTCCAAACGGGGTGGGAGCACAGATACGCAGTATTTT.

The V and J genes are TRBV9 and TRBJ2-1, with a weak D call TRBD2 (6 bases). This CDR3 comprises 16 residues. V lost 4 bases and J lost 4, with 18 bases in between. The V gene's germline CDR1 is SGDLS and CDR2 YYNGEE. The CDR3 is CASSSTGLTSYNEQFF. The CDR3 DNA reads TGTGCCAGCAGCTCAACGGGACTCACTAGTTACAATGAGCAGTTCTTC. Together with reference TRBV9 and TRBJ2-1, the CDR3 gives the full variable domain: DSGVTQTPKHLITATGQRVTLRCSPRSGDLSVYWYQQSLDQGLQFLIQYYNGEERAKGNILERFSAQQFPDLHSELNLSSLELGDSALYFCASSSTGLTSYNEQFFGPGTRLTVL.

V and J are TRBV4-2 and TRBJ2-1; TRBD2 agrees at 9 bases. In germline, CDR1 is LGHNA, CDR2 YNFKEQ. Germline trimming cut 1 base from V and 6 bases from J; bases unmatched to any gene: 7. The CDR3 has 16 residues. CDR3 DNA sequence: TGTGCCAGCAGCCAAGGGGCGGGAGGGCCGGTCAATGAGCAGTTCTTC. It is translated as CASSQGAGGPVNEQFF.

The chain recombines TRBV24-1 with TRBJ2-5, with D tentatively TRBD2 (5 bases). Trimming shortened V by 4 bases and J by 7 bases, and 9 bases separated the two germline ends. This CDR3 has 12 residues. From germline, CDR1 is KGHDR and CDR2 SFDVKD. CDR3 DNA sequence: TGTGCCACCAGTGAAAATGGAGGGACCCAGTACTTC. This sequence encodes CATSENGGTQYF.

The chain employs TRBV15 and TRBJ1-1, with 8 nucleotides matching TRBD1. There are 16 residues in the CDR3. In germline, CDR1 is LNHNV, CDR2 YYDKDF (reference sequence). V dropped 5 bases and J dropped 1; count of bases not matched to a gene: 9. The CDR3 reads CATSPRQGWRNTEAFF. The CDR3 region has the DNA TGTGCCACCAGCCCGCGACAGGGGTGGAGGAACACTGAAGCTTTCTTT.

The gene calls are TRBV13 and TRBJ1-3; 8 bases fit TRBD1. The CDR3 has 15 residues. Trimming cost V 5 bases and J 4 bases; bases outside gene matches: 7. Germline assignment: CDR1 PRHDT and CDR2 FYEKMQ (reference sequence). CDR3 residues: CASSRSRTGGNTIYF. The CDR3 DNA sequence: TGTGCCAGCAGCCGTTCCCGGACAGGGGGAAACACCATATATTTT.

This chain uses TRBV4-1 with TRBJ2-6; D is undetermined. This CDR3 is built from 17 residues. Germline lookup yields CDR1 MGHRA and CDR2 YSYEKL. Deletions cut 0 bases from V and 1 base from J, with 10 bases between. This CDR3 reads CASSQDHPGSGANVLTF. In nucleotides, the CDR3 is TGCGCCAGCAGCCAAGATCACCCCGGGTCTGGGGCCAACGTCCTGACTTTC.

The V and J genes are TRBV27 and TRBJ2-2; D ambiguous. Trimming cost V 5 bases and J 2 bases, with 3 bases left between them. The CDR3 covers 12 residues. Looked up from germline, CDR1 is MNHEY and CDR2 is SMNVEV (reference sequence). CDR3 bases: TGTGCCAGCAGTCCCAACACCGGGGAGCTGTTTTTT. This codes for CASSPNTGELFF.

As for this clone: Distinct nucleotide sequences in the sample also encode this CDR3. The chain recombines TRBV7-9 with TRBJ2-1; tentative D call: TRBD1 (5 bases). Germline V gene lookup returns CDR1 SEHNR and CDR2 FQNEAQ (reference sequence). The CDR3 spans 15 residues. The V and J ends lost 3 bases and 4 bases respectively, with 13 bases between them. CDR3 region: CASSFREGAYNEQFF. The CDR3 nucleotides read TGTGCCAGCAGCTTCAGGGAAGGGGCATACAATGAGCAGTTCTTC. Drawing the rest from reference TRBV7-9 and TRBJ2-1, the complete variable domain is DTGVSQNPRHKITKRGQNVTFRCDPISEHNRLYWYRQTLGQGPEFLTYFQNEAQLEKSRLLSDRFSAERPKGSFSTLEIQRTEQGDSAMYLCASSFREGAYNEQFFGPGTRLTVL.

The chain is built from TRBV18 and TRBJ2-1; 8 nucleotides line up with TRBD2. This CDR3 has 16 amino acids. V gave up 2 bases and J gave up 2 bases; unmatched junction bases: 5. CDR1 KGHSH and CDR2 LQKENI come from the germline V gene. The DNA of the CDR3 is TGTGCCAGCTCACCATGGACGGGGGGGGCCTACAATGAGCAGTTCTTC. It translates to CASSPWTGGAYNEQFF.

The chain uses TRBV7-2 and TRBJ2-2, with D uncertain. The length of the CDR3 is 17 residues. Per the germline V gene, CDR1 is SGHTA and CDR2 is FQGNSA. V lost 7 bases and J lost 4, with 22 bases in between. CDR3 coding DNA: TGTGCCAGCACCAAAGACCCTTCTAGGGTGAGCACCGGGGAGCTGTTTTTT. Translating it yields CASTKDPSRVSTGELFF.

The gene calls are TRBV28 and TRBJ2-7; TRBD2 is a possible D gene (5 bases). The CDR3 is made up of 12 amino acids. Germline V gene lookup returns CDR1 MDHEN and CDR2 SYDVKM. V was pared by 6 bases and J by 2 bases, with 8 bases between. The CDR3 spells CASSHGTYEQYF. CDR3 sequence (DNA): TGTGCCAGCAGCCACGGGACCTACGAGCAGTACTTC.